This T cell receptor (beta chain) came from a study of T cell responses to AZD1222 COVID-19 vaccine. Study outcomes and limitations: Just a handful of AZD1222 recipients were seropositive at baseline.

Points on this clone: Its target is unknown.

The ends were cut back, 0 bases at V and 9 bases at J, with 9 bases in the middle. Germline lookup yields CDR1 WSHSY and CDR2 SAAADI. The CDR3 has 13 amino acids. The assay was immunoSEQ multiplex PCR, and TCRdb's table has in-frame clones only and misses some. The sample holds around 130,000 clones, roughly nine tenths seen once. The input for sequencing was peripheral blood, taken on day 0 of AZD1222 vaccination. V usage is TRBV10-2 and J usage is TRBJ1-5; D remains ambiguous. The clonotype was recovered from an adult in good health. CDR3 amino acids: CASSESVGLPQHF. The CDR3 nucleotides are TGCGCCAGCAGTGAGTCGGTAGGGTTGCCCCAGCATTTT.